A selection of T cell receptor beta chains follows, all from one sample in a study of memory CD4+ T cells and cytomegalovirus serostatus. Profiled with immunoSEQ multiplex PCR; TCRdb holds only in-frame clones, not every one. The sample records approximately 53,000 clones, around 82% being singletons. Sequencing used memory CD4+ T cells from blood. These receptor sequences come from an adult in good health and CMV-seronegative. Each CDR3 is given with its conserved first and last residue. D genes are given only for firm matches. Where a row states a size, it is once, few, many or the class of an expanded clone; other rows omit it.

V	J	length	size	D	CDR3	DNA
TRBV7-9	TRBJ2-6	18	NA	NA	CASSLKGFETSGANVLTF	TGTGCCAGCAGCCTTAAGGGATTTGAGACCTCTGGGGCCAACGTCCTGACTTTC
TRBV2	TRBJ1-1	11	NA	NA	CASRSGPEAFF	TGTGCCAGCAGATCAGGGCCTGAAGCTTTCTTT
TRBV28	TRBJ2-7	13	NA	TRBD1	CASTTTGAYEQYF	TGTGCCAGCACCACGACAGGGGCCTACGAGCAGTACTTC
TRBV29-1	TRBJ2-7	12	NA	NA	CSVAWRADEQYF	TGCAGCGTAGCATGGAGAGCGGACGAGCAGTACTTC
TRBV11-2	TRBJ2-1	14	NA	NA	CASSLVVAYNEQFF	TGTGCCAGCAGCTTAGTGGTAGCCTACAATGAGCAGTTCTTC
TRBV28	TRBJ1-5	14	few	TRBD1	CASSSGQGHQPQHF	TGTGCCAGCAGTTCGGGACAGGGACATCAGCCCCAGCATTTT
TRBV7-7	TRBJ2-2	15	NA	NA	CASSLALGTAGELFF	TGTGCTAGCAGCTTAGCCTTAGGGACGGCCGGGGAGCTGTTTTTT
TRBV30	TRBJ1-4	14	NA	TRBD1	CAFRTGTVNEKLFF	TGTGCCTTTCGCACCGGGACAGTTAATGAAAAACTGTTTTTT
TRBV27	TRBJ2-3	15	NA	NA	CASSLGAGTTDTQYF	TGTGCCAGCAGTTTAGGGGCGGGAACGACAGATACGCAGTATTTT
TRBV6-6	TRBJ2-3	11	NA	NA	CASSYLDTQYF	TGTGCCAGCAGTTACCTCGATACGCAGTATTTT
TRBV30	TRBJ1-2	14	NA	TRBD1	CAWRVGQVGYGYTF	TGTGCCTGGAGAGTGGGACAGGTCGGCTATGGCTACACCTTC
TRBV19	TRBJ2-1	15	NA	TRBD2	CASSLAGAGANEQFF	TGTGCCAGTAGTTTAGCGGGAGCTGGGGCCAATGAGCAGTTCTTC
TRBV5-1	TRBJ2-1	19	NA	TRBD2	CASSFEERKGLLLPHEQFF	TGCGCCAGCAGCTTTGAAGAAAGAAAGGGACTACTTCTCCCTCATGAGCAGTTCTTC
TRBV6-5	TRBJ2-1	15	NA	TRBD2	CASSYRWAGDNEQFF	TGTGCCAGCAGTTACCGTTGGGCGGGAGACAATGAGCAGTTCTTC
TRBV11-3	TRBJ2-3	15	NA	TRBD2	CASSPGGPGLAEQYF	TGTGCCAGCAGCCCCGGGGGGCCGGGACTAGCGGAGCAGTATTTT
TRBV7-3	TRBJ1-1	13	NA	NA	CASSNGANTEAFF	TGTGCCAGCAGCAATGGGGCGAACACTGAAGCTTTCTTT
TRBV4-2	TRBJ2-3	13	NA	TRBD2	CASSHGTRDTQYF	TGTGCCAGCAGCCACGGGACTAGAGATACGCAGTATTTT
TRBV5-4	TRBJ2-1	15	NA	NA	CASSPPGPRGNEQFF	TGTGCCAGCAGCCCCCCCGGGCCCCGAGGGAATGAGCAGTTCTTC
TRBV6-1	TRBJ2-7	13	NA	NA	CASRRTDSYEQYF	TGTGCCAGCAGGAGGACAGACTCCTACGAGCAGTACTTC
TRBV29-1	TRBJ2-1	13	NA	TRBD2	CSVASGIHNEQFF	TGCAGCGTTGCAAGCGGGATTCACAATGAGCAGTTCTTC
TRBV30	TRBJ1-3	13	NA	NA	CAWSGFIGNTIYF	TGTGCCTGGAGTGGGTTCATTGGAAACACCATATATTTT
TRBV29-1	TRBJ2-2	13	NA	NA	CSVRDTRAGELFF	TGCAGCGTCCGGGATACTAGAGCCGGGGAGCTGTTTTTT
TRBV4-1	TRBJ2-2	16	few	NA	CASSQALGAGPGELFF	TGCGCCAGCAGCCAAGCCCTGGGGGCTGGACCCGGGGAGCTGTTTTTT
TRBV27	TRBJ2-1	20	NA	TRBD2	CASSLRASGRAALGYNEQFF	TGTGCCAGCAGTTTACGGGCTAGCGGGAGGGCCGCGTTAGGGTACAATGAGCAGTTCTTC
TRBV11-2	TRBJ2-2	14	NA	NA	CASSSLINTGELFF	TGTGCCAGCAGCTCGTTGATAAACACCGGGGAGCTGTTTTTT
TRBV4-2	TRBJ2-2	17	few	TRBD2	CASSPTSGRANTGELFF	TGTGCCAGCAGCCCGACTAGCGGGAGAGCGAACACCGGGGAGCTGTTTTTT
TRBV7-2	TRBJ2-7	15	few	NA	CASSQRAGRWGEQYF	TGTGCCAGCAGTCAGCGGGCCGGAAGGTGGGGCGAGCAGTACTTC
TRBV6-1	TRBJ2-5	16	NA	NA	CASSEGLGRYQETQYF	TGTGCCAGCAGTGAAGGACTAGGGCGGTACCAAGAGACCCAGTACTTC
TRBV5-1	TRBJ2-3	13	NA	NA	CASNWDFTDTQYF	TGCGCCAGCAACTGGGACTTCACAGATACGCAGTATTTT
TRBV10-3	TRBJ2-7	15	NA	TRBD1	CAISVDRGRTYEQYF	TGTGCCATCAGTGTTGACAGGGGTAGGACCTACGAGCAGTACTTC
TRBV9	TRBJ2-7	14	NA	NA	CASSVVGRAVEQYF	TGTGCCAGCAGCGTAGTGGGCAGGGCAGTCGAGCAGTACTTC
TRBV5-1	TRBJ2-2	15	NA	NA	CASSLDGANTGELFF	TGCGCCAGCAGCTTGGACGGGGCGAATACCGGGGAGCTGTTTTTT
TRBV18	TRBJ2-7	15	NA	TRBD2	CASSPQRERSYEQYF	TGTGCCAGCTCACCACAGCGGGAGCGCTCCTACGAGCAGTACTTC
TRBV7-9	TRBJ2-7	12	NA	NA	CASSFSSREQYF	TGTGCCAGCAGCTTCTCGTCCCGCGAGCAGTACTTC
TRBV7-8	TRBJ2-5	10	once	NA	CASGGETQYF	TGTGCCAGCGGGGGGGAGACCCAGTACTTC
TRBV4-2	TRBJ1-1	14	NA	NA	CASSQGWGGTEAFF	TGTGCCAGCAGCCAAGGGTGGGGGGGCACTGAAGCTTTCTTT
TRBV7-8	TRBJ1-3	14	NA	NA	CASSLDPIGNTIYF	TGTGCCAGCAGCTTAGACCCTATCGGAAACACCATATATTTT
TRBV19	TRBJ2-1	16	NA	TRBD2	CASSTPEAGASYEQFF	TGTGCCAGTAGTACCCCTGAGGCGGGAGCATCTTATGAGCAGTTCTTC
TRBV27	TRBJ2-1	15	NA	TRBD2	CASFLLAGGSNEQFF	TGTGCCAGCTTCTTACTAGCGGGGGGAAGCAATGAGCAGTTCTTC
TRBV27	TRBJ2-2	19	NA	NA	CASSLRSTVVGSNTGELFF	TGTGCCAGCAGTTTACGGAGCACAGTGGTGGGCTCGAACACCGGGGAGCTGTTTTTT
TRBV7-9	TRBJ1-6	16	NA	NA	CASSLSGNSYNSPLHF	TGTGCCAGCAGCTTATCAGGGAATTCCTATAATTCACCCCTCCACTTT
TRBV19	TRBJ1-5	14	NA	NA	CASSMWGESQPQHF	TGTGCCAGTAGTATGTGGGGGGAGAGTCAGCCCCAGCATTTT
TRBV7-9	TRBJ2-2	15	NA	TRBD1	CASSLGDRGFGELFF	TGTGCCAGCAGCTTGGGGGACAGGGGATTCGGGGAGCTGTTTTTT
TRBV18	TRBJ1-5	18	NA	NA	CASSPGVTKVGRNQPQHF	TGTGCCAGCTCACCAGGGGTTACAAAGGTAGGGCGCAATCAGCCCCAGCATTTT
TRBV2	TRBJ1-1	14	NA	NA	CASKLRAGNTEAFF	TGTGCCAGCAAACTTCGGGCAGGGAACACTGAAGCTTTCTTT
TRBV30	TRBJ2-3	15	NA	NA	CAWGPGRGRTDTQYF	TGTGCCTGGGGCCCCGGCAGGGGACGCACAGATACGCAGTATTTT
TRBV25-1	TRBJ1-3	16	NA	TRBD1	CASRQTSGGSGNTIYF	TGTGCCAGCAGGCAAACGTCAGGGGGCAGCGGAAACACCATATATTTT
TRBV5-1	TRBJ2-7	16	NA	TRBD2	CASSSGTSGRVDEQYF	TGCGCCAGCAGCTCCGGGACTAGCGGGAGGGTAGACGAGCAGTACTTC
TRBV29-1	TRBJ2-5	17	once	TRBD2	CSVESTGLAGGGETQYF	TGCAGCGTTGAATCTACGGGACTAGCGGGAGGCGGGGAGACCCAGTACTTC